The next 5 T cell receptor beta chains were all read from a single sample in a study of blood T cell repertoires in COVID-19. Some clones are missing from TCRdb's copy, which holds only in-frame ones; the method was immunoSEQ multiplex PCR. The profile shows about 50,000 clones, about 83% of them singletons. The sample taken for sequencing was peripheral blood. The source is a woman aged 55-75 years with acute or convalescent COVID-19.

The gene calls are TRBV6-4 and TRBJ2-5, with D possibly being TRBD2 (6 bases). The germline gives CDR1 MRHNA, CDR2 SNTAGT. V dropped 5 bases and J dropped 7 bases, with 14 bases sitting between them. The CDR3 contains 13 residues. CDR3 coding DNA: TGTGCCAGCAGTCCCGACCCGGAGGGGACCCAGTACTTC. Its translation: CASSPDPEGTQYF.

The chain couples TRBV7-9 to TRBJ2-7, with 9 bases that match TRBD2. From germline, CDR1 is SEHNR and CDR2 FQNEAQ (reference sequence). CDR3 length: 19 amino acids. With V trimmed by 5 bases and J by 6 bases, 23 bases remained unmatched. The CDR3 DNA sequence: TGTGCCAGCAGCGGCACCCCCGTTAGCGGGAGTTTAAGGTTAAGCGAGCAGTACTTC. Its translation is CASSGTPVSGSLRLSEQYF.

This chain connects TRBV7-9 to TRBJ1-2; no clear D. The germline V gene has CDR1 SEHNR and CDR2 FQNEAQ (reference sequence). The length of the CDR3 is 13 residues. V was shortened by 4 bases and J by 8 bases, with 14 bases between the two germline ends. This CDR3 is CASSSQSVEGYTF. CDR3 sequence (DNA): TGTGCCAGCAGCTCCCAATCGGTTGAGGGCTACACCTTC.

The chain has TRBV5-4 and TRBJ2-1; TRBD1 is a possible D gene (6 bases). V was clipped by 0 bases and J by 4 bases, with 11 bases between them. The CDR3 runs to 15 residues. Germline V lookup: CDR1 SGHNT, CDR2 YYREEE (reference sequence). The chain's CDR3 is CASSLEARGYNEQFF. The CDR3 DNA reads TGTGCCAGCAGCTTGGAGGCCAGGGGATACAATGAGCAGTTCTTC.

This chain joins TRBV18 and TRBJ2-7; 7 bases are a match to TRBD1. Germline-derived CDR1 and CDR2 are KGHSH and LQKENI. J was trimmed by 3 bases and V by 4 bases; bases with no gene match: 3. The CDR3 has 13 residues. The CDR3 region is CASSRRDSYEQYF. The DNA for the CDR3 is TGTGCCAGCTCACGACGGGACAGCTACGAGCAGTACTTC.